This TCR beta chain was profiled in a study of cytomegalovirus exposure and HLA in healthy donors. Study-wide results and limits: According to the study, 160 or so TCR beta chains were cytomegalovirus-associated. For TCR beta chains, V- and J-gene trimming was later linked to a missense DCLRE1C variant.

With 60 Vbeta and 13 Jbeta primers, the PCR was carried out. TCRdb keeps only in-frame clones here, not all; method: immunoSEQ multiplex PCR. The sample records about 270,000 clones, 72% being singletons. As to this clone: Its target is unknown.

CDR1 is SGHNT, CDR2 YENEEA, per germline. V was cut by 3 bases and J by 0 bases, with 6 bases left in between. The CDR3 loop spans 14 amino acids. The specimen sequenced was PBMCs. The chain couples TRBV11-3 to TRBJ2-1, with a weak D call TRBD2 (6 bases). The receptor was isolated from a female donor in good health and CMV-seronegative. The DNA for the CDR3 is TGTGCCAGCAGCTTGACTAGCTCCTACAATGAGCAGTTCTTC. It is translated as CASSLTSSYNEQFF. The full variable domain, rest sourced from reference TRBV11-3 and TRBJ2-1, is EAGVVQSPRYKIIEKKQPVAFWCNPISGHNTLYWYLQNLGQGPELLIRYENEEAVDDSQLPKDRFSAERLKGVDSTLKIQPAELGDSAVYLCASSLTSSYNEQFFGPGTRLTVL.